This T cell receptor beta chain was captured in a study of T cell responses to AZD1222 COVID-19 vaccine. Study-wide background: Recipients boosted at about 4 weeks or about 12 weeks are pooled.

Assay: immunoSEQ multiplex PCR; the TCRdb copy retains only in-frame clones and omits some. Of 130,000 or so clones in the sample, roughly 90% are singletons; the top ten hold about 3%. V dropped 1 base and J dropped 1 base, with 11 bases sitting between them. Germline V gene lookup returns CDR1 LGHNA and CDR2 YSLEER. This CDR3 has 15 residues. Whole-study findings and limits: Nearly half of unique spike-specific TCRs reportedly avoided B.1.351 and B.1.1.7 mutated regions. Repertoires were collected only later (after the peak T cell response had occurred). Among the donors, most were white British and more were female, and clonal diversity was possibly underestimated.

In its sample, this clone was seen once. Its antigen is not identified. This receptor was taken from an adult in good health. The chain uses TRBV4-3 and TRBJ2-7; TRBD2 might be the D (5 bases). Sequenced here: peripheral blood, sampled on day 0 of AZD1222 vaccination. DNA for the CDR3: TGCGCCAGCAGCCAAGCCCCTAGCTCATCCTACGAGCAGTACTTC. Amino acid sequence: CASSQAPSSSYEQYF.